This TCR beta chain was identified in a study of T cells in Graves' hyperthyroidism and ophthalmopathy. Study background: Once the initial diagnosis was made, peripheral blood was obtained before any treatment.

Regarding this clonotype: Its antigen is unknown.

For the diagnoses, clinical symptoms, serum thyroxine and TRAb, thyroid ultrasound and orbital computed tomography were used. The CDR3 length is 13 residues. Germline values: CDR1 SEHNR, CDR2 FQNEAQ (reference sequence). V lost 2 bases, J lost 4 bases, and 6 bases lay in between. Study-wide results and caveats: Median prediction lead before ophthalmopathy onset was around 7 months with the model. In blood, most of the thyroid clonotypes expanded above 0.001 were also present.

Researchers amplified the TCR beta CDR3 regions from RNA transcripts. A set of HTBI primers served as the primers for a first-round RT-PCR of the TCR CDR3. One entry per CDR3 protein, called by TCRdb with MiXCR from the multiplex PCR reads. Of under 350,000 distinct CDR3 sequences in the sample, about a sixth were seen once. This TCR was recovered from a woman aged 55-75 years with Graves' ophthalmopathy. Sequenced input: blood. The chain has TRBV7-9 and TRBJ2-4; D may match TRBD1 or TRBD2 (5 bases each). CDR3 sequence (DNA): TGTGCCAGCAGCTTATGGGGGAAAAACATTCAGTACTTC. Its protein product is CASSLWGKNIQYF.